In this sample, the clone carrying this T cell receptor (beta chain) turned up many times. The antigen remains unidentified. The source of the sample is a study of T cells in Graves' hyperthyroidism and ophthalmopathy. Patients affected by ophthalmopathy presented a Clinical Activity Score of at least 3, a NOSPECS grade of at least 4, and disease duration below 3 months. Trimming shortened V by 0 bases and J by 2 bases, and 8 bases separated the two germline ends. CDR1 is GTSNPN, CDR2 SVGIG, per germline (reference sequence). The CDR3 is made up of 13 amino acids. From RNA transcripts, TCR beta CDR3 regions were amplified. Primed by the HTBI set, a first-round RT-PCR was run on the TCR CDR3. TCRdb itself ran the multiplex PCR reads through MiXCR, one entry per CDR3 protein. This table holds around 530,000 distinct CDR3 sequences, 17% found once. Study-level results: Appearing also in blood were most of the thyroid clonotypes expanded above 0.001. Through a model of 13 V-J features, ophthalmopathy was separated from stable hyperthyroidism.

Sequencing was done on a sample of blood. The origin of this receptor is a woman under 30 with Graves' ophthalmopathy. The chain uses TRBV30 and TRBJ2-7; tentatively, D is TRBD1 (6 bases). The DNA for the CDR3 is TGTGCCTGGAGTGTGGACAGAGCCTACGAGCAGTACTTC. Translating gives CAWSVDRAYEQYF.